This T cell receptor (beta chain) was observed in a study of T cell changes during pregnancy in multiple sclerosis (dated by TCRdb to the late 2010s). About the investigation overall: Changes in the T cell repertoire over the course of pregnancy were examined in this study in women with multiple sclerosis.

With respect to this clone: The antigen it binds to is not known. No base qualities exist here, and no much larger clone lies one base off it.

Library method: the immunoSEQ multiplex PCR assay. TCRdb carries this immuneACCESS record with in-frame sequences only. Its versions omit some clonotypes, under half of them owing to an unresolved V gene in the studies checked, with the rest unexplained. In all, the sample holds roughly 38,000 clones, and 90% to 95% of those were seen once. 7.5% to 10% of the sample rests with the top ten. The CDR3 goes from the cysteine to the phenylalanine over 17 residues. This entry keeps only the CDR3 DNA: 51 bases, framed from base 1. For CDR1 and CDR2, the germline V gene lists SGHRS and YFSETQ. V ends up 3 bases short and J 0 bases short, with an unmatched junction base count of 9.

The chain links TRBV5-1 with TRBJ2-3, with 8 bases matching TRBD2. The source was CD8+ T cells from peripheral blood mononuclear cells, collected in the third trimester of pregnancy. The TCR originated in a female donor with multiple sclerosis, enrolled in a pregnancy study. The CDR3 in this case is CASSSRTSLSSTDTQYF. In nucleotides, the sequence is TGCGCCAGCAGCTCCCGGACTAGCTTATCTAGCACAGATACGCAGTATTTT.